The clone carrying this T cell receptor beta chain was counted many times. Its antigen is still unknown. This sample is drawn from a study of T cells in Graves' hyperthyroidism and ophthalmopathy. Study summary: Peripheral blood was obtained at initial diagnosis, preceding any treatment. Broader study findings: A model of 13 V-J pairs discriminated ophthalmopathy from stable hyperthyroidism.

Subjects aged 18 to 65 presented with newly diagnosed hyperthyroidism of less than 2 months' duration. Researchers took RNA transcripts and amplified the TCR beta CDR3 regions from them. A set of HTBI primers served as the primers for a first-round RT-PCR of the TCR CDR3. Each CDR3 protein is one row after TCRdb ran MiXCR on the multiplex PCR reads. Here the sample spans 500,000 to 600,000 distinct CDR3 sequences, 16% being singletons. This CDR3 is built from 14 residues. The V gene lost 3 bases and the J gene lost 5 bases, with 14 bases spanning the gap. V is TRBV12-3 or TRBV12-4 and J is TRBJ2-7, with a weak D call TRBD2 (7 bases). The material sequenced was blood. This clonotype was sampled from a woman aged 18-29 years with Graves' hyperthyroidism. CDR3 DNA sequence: TGTGCCAGCAGTTTTGGGGGGGCCCTGAACGAGCAGTACTTC. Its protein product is CASSFGGALNEQYF.